This paragraph reports one T cell receptor beta chain. The antigen it binds to is not known. Nothing much larger sits one base from this clone, and base qualities are not available. Library prep was done by the immunoSEQ multiplex PCR assay. Per the authors' processing: To diagnose cytomegalovirus status from the catalog of TCR beta chain sequences, a statistical classification framework was built. TCRdb holds this immuneACCESS table with in-frame rearrangements only. Some clones are missing; in checked studies, unresolved V genes explain under half, and the rest has no known cause. For V, J and clone size, that table is used; D and trimming come from the DNA. The sample table contains about 130,000 clones; only one count was recorded for 89% of them. The ten biggest clones cover roughly 1.2% of the sample. From the germline V gene (reference sequence), CDR1 is SEHNR and CDR2 is FQNEAQ. The CDR3 holds 15 amino acids from the cysteine to the phenylalanine. Only the CDR3 region is kept as DNA, spanning 45 bases read in frame from base 1. Trimming at the junction amounts to 4 bases on V and 4 bases on J, and the germline ends lie 13 bases apart.

The donors were included in the validation cohort of over a hundred subjects, a group kept apart from the approximately 700-subject first cohort. This sample was taken from a study of cytomegalovirus exposure and HLA in healthy donors (dated by TCRdb to 2016 to 2017). Study-level background: According to a later analysis, the 120 or so validation repertoires were produced on the same platform as the approximately 610 repertoires of the first cohort. Besides the first cohort of around 700 subjects, a separate validation cohort made up of 95 to 150 different subjects was used. The study combined high-throughput TCR immunosequencing, statistical association of individual TCRs with disease status, and machine learning to predict cytomegalovirus infection status. The study aimed to test whether cataloging public T cell receptors could reveal signatures of past pathogen exposure.

Paper-wide results and their limitations: Across donors, most TCR sequences were observed very rarely, whereas some public TCRs were present in many individuals. The authors suggested that the approach could potentially be generalized to other disease states and immunological phenotypes. A later analysis found that TCRs clustered in the first cohort also tended to co-occur in the 120 validation repertoires, with about 94% of cluster scores above 0. In both the original and validation cohorts, the classifier was reported to diagnose cytomegalovirus status with high specificity and sensitivity. In vitro tests confirmed that a few of the cytomegalovirus-associated TCR beta chains recognize cytomegalovirus antigens. The study listed over 150 TCR beta chains as associated with cytomegalovirus. A later analysis lacked HLA typing for the validation cohort, so it scored co-occurrence in that cohort across all 110 or so repertoires.

This chain joins TRBV7-9 to TRBJ1-4; TRBD1 is perhaps the D gene, given 6 matching bases. Sample: PBMCs. The TCR comes from a woman between 18 and 30 years old in good health and CMV-seronegative. The CDR3 protein: CASSSSTGFNEKLFF. At the DNA level, the sequence is TGTGCCAGCAGCTCCTCAACAGGGTTTAATGAAAAACTGTTTTTT.